One sample yielded the 18 T cell receptor beta chains listed below, sequenced in a study of human T cells and chemical hapten exposure. A single record per CDR3 protein comes from TCRdb applying MiXCR to the RACE reads. This table has about 89,000 distinct CDR3 sequences, under 14% appearing once. Regarding time point: pre-sensitization, week 0. Stated treatment: therapeutic diphenylcyclopropenone sensitization with weekly scalp DPC. This specimen consisted of whole blood, obtained in connection with sensitization to the hapten diphenylcyclopropenone (DPC). These receptors all stem from a woman aged 55-70 years with alopecia areata. Some clones in this sample may be carry-over from other donors' samples.

Remarks on this clonotype: Relative to the germline gene, one junction end is altered; a read error may explain this. The rearrangement joins TRBV27 to TRBJ2-5, with D perhaps assigned TRBD1 or TRBD2 (5 bases each). CDR3 length: 13 residues. CDR1 MNHEY and CDR2 SMNVEV come from the germline V gene (reference sequence). This CDR3 reads CASSLGTQETLYF. The CDR3 coding sequence is TGTGCCAGCAGCCTTGGGACCCAAGAGACCCTGTACTTC.

At least ten counts were recorded for this clonotype. CDR3 amino acids: CASSPTGNTEAFF. The DNA of the CDR3 is TGTGCCAGCAGCCCGACAGGGAACACTGAAGCTTTCTTT. V is TRBV7-9 and J is TRBJ1-1; D might be TRBD1 (6 bases). Trimming took off 5 bases at V and 1 base at J, with 8 bases between the two ends. In germline, CDR1 is SEHNR, CDR2 FQNEAQ (reference sequence). The CDR3 is made up of 13 amino acids.

The chain couples TRBV10-3 to TRBJ1-2; D not resolved. Trimming left V 2 bases short and J 6 bases short, with 7 bases between. The CDR3 covers 12 residues. Germline V gene data show CDR1 as ENHRY and CDR2 as SYGVKD. In DNA, the CDR3 is TGTGCCATCAGTGAGAGGGTTGATGGCTACACCTTC. This encodes CAISERVDGYTF.

In its sample, this clonotype was seen a few times. The chain uses TRBV5-1 and TRBJ2-7; 7 bases map to TRBD1. The CDR3 runs 16 residues. The V gene's germline CDR1 is SGHRS and CDR2 YFSETQ. The J segment lost 2 bases and the V segment lost 3 bases, leaving 11 bases of the junction unmatched. The DNA of the CDR3 is TGCGCCAGCAGCTCGACAAGGGGACAGATTACCTACGAGCAGTACTTC. This translates into CASSSTRGQITYEQYF. Filled out from reference TRBV5-1 and TRBJ2-7, the complete variable domain reads KAGVTQTPRYLIKTRGQQVTLSCSPISGHRSVSWYQQTPGQGLQFLFEYFSETQRNKGNFPGRFSGRQFSNSRSEMNVSTLELGDSALYLCASSSTRGQITYEQYFGPGTRLTVT.

The chain combines TRBV19 with TRBJ2-5; D uncertain. The CDR3 is made up of 13 amino acids. CDR1 and CDR2 from the germline V gene are LNHDA and SQIVND (reference sequence). V was trimmed by 3 bases and J by 10 bases, leaving 15 bases between them. This chain's CDR3 is CASSILGSSGQYF. The CDR3 coding sequence is TGTGCCAGTAGTATTCTGGGCAGCTCGGGCCAGTACTTC.

The gene calls are TRBV2 and TRBJ2-5; no clear D. Germline V CDR1 and CDR2: SNHLY, FYNNEI. V lost 0 bases, J lost 2 bases, and 7 bases lay in between. The CDR3 runs 14 residues. This CDR3 reads CASSEAARQETQYF. For the CDR3, the DNA is TGTGCCAGCAGTGAAGCGGCTAGACAAGAGACCCAGTACTTC.

Many counts were recorded for this clonotype. The chain couples TRBV5-1 to TRBJ2-2; possible D gene TRBD1, 6 bases. V was cut by 4 bases and J by 2 bases, with 12 bases left in between. CDR3 size: 15 residues. Germline CDR1 and CDR2: SGHRS and YFSETQ. This chain's CDR3 is CASSQGHYNTGELFF. In DNA, the CDR3 is TGCGCCAGCAGCCAGGGACACTACAACACCGGGGAGCTGTTTTTT.

There are a few counts of this clonotype. The chain is built from TRBV3-1 and TRBJ2-5; 11 bases line up with TRBD1. Trimming cost V 1 base and J 7 bases; bases outside gene matches: 5. The CDR3 has 15 amino acids. Per the germline V gene, CDR1 is LGHDT and CDR2 is YNNKEL (reference sequence). This CDR3 is CASSQGTGGRVTQYF. The CDR3 DNA reads as TGTGCCAGCAGCCAAGGGACAGGGGGCCGGGTGACCCAGTACTTC.

This clonotype occurred many times. The rearrangement uses TRBV13 and TRBJ2-2; D gene ambiguous. V gave up 0 bases and J gave up 6 bases, with 2 bases separating them. Germline V gene sequence: CDR1 PRHDT, CDR2 FYEKMQ (reference sequence). The CDR3 is 12 residues long. CDR3 sequence: CASSLGPGELFF. The CDR3 bases are TGTGCCAGCAGCTTAGGCCCCGGGGAGCTGTTTTTT.

This clonotype was detected ten times or more. The DNA of the CDR3 is TGTGCCAGCAGGACCCCGGGACAGTACTATGGCTACACCTTC. This encodes CASRTPGQYYGYTF. The chain combines TRBV12-3 or TRBV12-4 with TRBJ1-2; 7 bases align to TRBD1. V was clipped by 6 bases and J by 3 bases; unmatched bases: 7. The CDR3 extends over 14 amino acids.

This clonotype was detected many times. The rearrangement joins TRBV2 to TRBJ1-5; D is uncertain. This CDR3 is 14 amino acids long. Germline lookup yields CDR1 SNHLY and CDR2 FYNNEI. V was clipped by 5 bases and J by 2 bases, with 10 bases between them. The CDR3 DNA reads TGTGCCAGCAGTACACGGGTGGGCAATCAGCCCCAGCATTTT. Its protein product is CASSTRVGNQPQHF.

This clonotype appeared many times. The genes are TRBV9 and TRBJ1-6; TRBD1 matches at 9 bases. The CDR3 contains 15 residues. V shed 3 bases, J shed 9 bases, and the junction held 7 bases outside the gene matches. Germline CDR1 reads SGDLS; CDR2 reads YYNGEE. For the CDR3, the DNA is TGTGCCAGCAGCGGAGCCGGGACAGGGATTTCACCCCTCCACTTT. This translates into CASSGAGTGISPLHF.

This clonotype occurred many times. The V call is TRBV27, the J call TRBJ1-2; tentative D call: TRBD1 (6 bases). This CDR3 spans 12 amino acids. Per the germline V gene, CDR1 is MNHEY and CDR2 is SMNVEV (reference sequence). Trimming cost V 3 bases and J 8 bases, with 10 bases left between them. The DNA for the CDR3 is TGTGCCAGCAGTTTTTCAGGGGACGGCTACACCTTC. It yields the protein CASSFSGDGYTF.

This clonotype was recorded many times. This chain links TRBV7-9 with TRBJ2-1; D not resolved. The germline V and J ends were trimmed by 1 base and 5 bases, with 9 bases remaining between them. This CDR3 is built from 14 residues. Germline CDR1 is SEHNR and CDR2 is FQNEAQ (reference sequence). This chain's CDR3 is CASSLEWRHNEQFF. CDR3 DNA sequence: TGTGCCAGCAGCTTAGAATGGCGACACAATGAGCAGTTCTTC.

The chain employs TRBV12-3 or TRBV12-4 and TRBJ1-1; 9 nucleotides align to TRBD1. The CDR3 consists of 14 residues. Trimming at V came to 5 bases and at J to 10 bases, leaving 11 bases not matched to a gene. The CDR3 region has the DNA TGTGCCAGCAGTCCCCAGACAGGGGGGGCACCAGCTTTCTTT. It is translated as CASSPQTGGAPAFF.

CDR3 amino acids: CASSLGRSNYGYTF. The DNA of the CDR3 is TGTGCCAGCAGTTTAGGCAGATCTAACTATGGCTACACCTTC. The chain carries TRBV12-3 or TRBV12-4 and TRBJ1-2, with unresolved D. Trimming took off 1 base at V and 0 bases at J, with 6 bases between the two ends. The CDR3 spans 14 residues.

The sample holds a few counts of this clonotype. The chain has TRBV10-3 and TRBJ2-7; D might be TRBD1 or TRBD2, each matching 5 bases. With 3 bases removed from V and 2 bases from J, the gap between germline ends came to 8 bases. Germline CDR1 ENHRY, CDR2 SYGVKD. This CDR3 spans 13 amino acids. As DNA, the CDR3 is TGTGCCATCAGTGAATCGGGGCCCTACGAGCAGTACTTC. Its protein is CAISESGPYEQYF.

This clonotype was seen at least ten times. The chain recombines TRBV10-1 with TRBJ2-5; tentatively, D is TRBD1 (5 bases). The CDR3 is 14 amino acids. Trimming took 6 bases from V and 2 from J, leaving 13 bases between them. CDR1 and CDR2 (germline): WNHNN, SYGVQD (reference sequence). CDR3 coding DNA: TGCGCCAGCAGCCCAGGGCGGTCACAAGAGACCCAGTACTTC. Protein product: CASSPGRSQETQYF.